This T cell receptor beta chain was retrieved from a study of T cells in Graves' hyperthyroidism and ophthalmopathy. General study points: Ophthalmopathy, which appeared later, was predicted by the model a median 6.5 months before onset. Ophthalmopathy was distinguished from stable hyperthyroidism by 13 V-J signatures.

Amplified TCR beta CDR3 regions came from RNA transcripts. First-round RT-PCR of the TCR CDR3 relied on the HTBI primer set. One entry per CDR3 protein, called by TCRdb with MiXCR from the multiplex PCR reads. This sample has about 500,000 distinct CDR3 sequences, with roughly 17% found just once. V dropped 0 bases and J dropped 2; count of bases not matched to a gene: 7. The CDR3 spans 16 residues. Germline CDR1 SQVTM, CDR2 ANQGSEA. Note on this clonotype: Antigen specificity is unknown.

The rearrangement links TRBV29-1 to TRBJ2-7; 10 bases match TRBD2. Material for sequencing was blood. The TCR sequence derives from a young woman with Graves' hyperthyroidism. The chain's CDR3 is CSVEDADSGRTYEQYF. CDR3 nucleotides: TGCAGCGTTGAAGATGCGGATAGCGGGAGGACCTACGAGCAGTACTTC.